These 5 T cell receptor beta chains were all obtained from the same sample, sequenced in a study of T cell responses to AZD1222 COVID-19 vaccine. The method was immunoSEQ multiplex PCR; TCRdb's version includes in-frame clones alone and lacks a portion of them. Altogether roughly 160,000 clones are present, 92% being singletons, with the ten largest covering 1.3%. The material sequenced was peripheral blood, taken 28 days after the second AZD1222 dose. The source is an adult who received the AZD1222 COVID-19 vaccine.

The genes are TRBV20-1 and TRBJ2-1; no reliable D call. In germline, CDR1 is DFQATT, CDR2 SNEGSKA (reference sequence). The V and J ends lost 6 bases and 10 bases respectively, with 13 bases between them. The CDR3 spans 11 residues. CDR3 sequence: CSAASSPEQFF. In DNA, the CDR3 is TGCAGTGCGGCATCCTCCCCGGAGCAGTTCTTC.

The V gene is TRBV28, the J gene TRBJ1-1; D unclear. With 5 bases removed from V and 6 bases from J, the gap between germline ends came to 16 bases. Looked up from germline, CDR1 is MDHEN and CDR2 is SYDVKM. The CDR3 length is 14 residues. Here the CDR3 reads CASSPGYASPEAFF. The CDR3 region has the DNA TGTGCCAGCAGTCCGGGCTACGCGAGCCCTGAAGCTTTCTTT.

The chain joins TRBV28 to TRBJ2-3; TRBD1 agrees at 12 bases. The ends lost 5 bases at V and 7 bases at J; junction bases unmatched: 10. Germline loops: CDR1 MDHEN, CDR2 SYDVKM. This CDR3 comprises 16 residues. The CDR3 protein is CASSPSWGQGANTQYF. The DNA of the CDR3 is TGTGCCAGCAGTCCTTCCTGGGGACAGGGGGCAAATACGCAGTATTTT.

The gene calls are TRBV7-9 and TRBJ1-1; D is unresolved. Germline-derived CDR1 and CDR2 are SEHNR and FQNEAQ (reference sequence). The CDR3 extends over 14 amino acids. Trimming removed 5 bases from V and 1 base from J, with 11 bases in between. The CDR3, as DNA: TGTGCCAGCAGCCCGACAACGGGGAACACTGAAGCTTTCTTT. Its protein product is CASSPTTGNTEAFF. The full variable domain, rest sourced from reference TRBV7-9 and TRBJ1-1, is DTGVSQNPRHKITKRGQNVTFRCDPISEHNRLYWYRQTLGQGPEFLTYFQNEAQLEKSRLLSDRFSAERPKGSFSTLEIQRTEQGDSAMYLCASSPTTGNTEAFFGQGTRLTVV.

This chain connects TRBV6-5 to TRBJ2-1; D may be TRBD1 (6 bases). The V gene's germline CDR1 is MNHEY and CDR2 SVGAGI. CDR3 length equals 14 residues. Trimming left V 8 bases short and J 1 base short, with 12 bases between. The CDR3 sequence is CASRRDTSYNEQFF. In nucleotides, the CDR3 is TGTGCCAGCCGAAGGGACACTTCCTACAATGAGCAGTTCTTC.